This TCR beta chain is from a study of cytomegalovirus exposure and HLA in healthy donors. Notes on the study in general: Whilst most TCR sequences proved rare, a subset of public TCRs occurred across many donors. In a later analysis, compared with equally common non-associated chains, HLA-associated beta chains were more expanded.

These donors, healthy bone marrow donors, were studied. This clone appeared a few times. Its antigen is not identified. Primers for the PCR totalled 60 Vbeta and 13 Jbeta. The assay was immunoSEQ multiplex PCR, and TCRdb's table has in-frame clones only and misses some. The sample holds 150,000 to 200,000 clones, about 79% seen once. CDR1 and CDR2 (germline): SGHDT, YYEEEE. The length of the CDR3 is 14 residues. Trimming took 5 bases from V and 3 from J, leaving 15 bases between them. This sequence was found in a woman in her fifties or sixties in good health and CMV-seropositive. The V gene is TRBV5-6, the J gene TRBJ2-7; tentatively, D is TRBD1 (6 bases). Sequencing was done on a sample of PBMCs. The CDR3 nucleotides read TGTGCCAGCAGGACTAACAGGGCGGACTACGAGCAGTACTTC. Residues: CASRTNRADYEQYF.